This TCR beta chain is from a study of shared clonotypes between healthy human individuals. Turning to the study itself: Those who served as donors were a couple of women and three men between the ages of 18 and 49.

Using immunoSEQ multiplex PCR, the repertoire was profiled, and TCRdb retains in-frame clones only, with some absent. The sample includes fewer than 600,000 clones, around 78% of them seen just once. Deletions cut 0 bases from V and 11 bases from J, with 16 bases between. The CDR3 has 15 residues. Germline-derived CDR1 and CDR2 are LNHNV and YYDKDF (reference sequence). A remark on this clone: As yet, its antigen is unknown.

Study-wide results and caveats: Only blood was sampled, and tissue TCR repertoires likely differ from blood ones.

The V gene is TRBV15, the J gene TRBJ1-4; D unclear. The sequence was obtained from a woman aged 40 to 50 in good health. Some clones in this sample may be carry-over from other donors' samples. The sample taken for sequencing was PBMCs. CDR3 sequence (DNA): TGTGCCACCAGCAGAGATCGGCAGCGATTGGGCAAACTGTTTTTT. It translates to CATSRDRQRLGKLFF.